This T cell receptor beta chain comes out of a study of blood T cells in healthy people across ages. Findings and caveats of the study: Comparison with aged donors showed that long-lived donors had more naive CD4+ cells and higher diversity. Diversity estimates from one million T cells were considered underestimates.

Concerning this clonotype itself: Its matching antigen is unknown.

A second PCR of 7 to 11 cycles used a sample-barcoded 5' primer and a J-beta primer mix. TCRdb reanalysed the 5' RACE reads using MiXCR and keeps one entry per CDR3 protein. The table shows just under 900,000 distinct CDR3 sequences, with more than 25% occurring only once. Healthy Russian Caucasian donors spanned ages roughly 6 to 100 years. PBMCs, at least 7 million per sample, were isolated. The CDR3 loop spans 13 amino acids. Germline values: CDR1 LNHNV, CDR2 YYDKDF (reference sequence). Between the trimmed V and J ends, which lost 1 base and 7 bases, there was a span of 9 bases. The sequence came from an elderly woman in good health. Sequences were obtained from blood. The V call is TRBV15, the J call TRBJ2-3, with D possibly being TRBD2 (5 bases). DNA of the CDR3: TGTGCCACCAGCAGAGGGACCGGGAATACGCAGTATTTT. It encodes CATSRGTGNTQYF. Together with reference TRBV15 and TRBJ2-3, the CDR3 gives the full variable domain: DAMVIQNPRYQVTQFGKPVTLSCSQTLNHNVMYWYQQKSSQAPKLLFHYYDKDFNNEADTPDNFQSRRPNTSFCFLDIRSPGLGDTAMYLCATSRGTGNTQYFGPGTRLTVL.